Each of the 10 T cell receptor beta chains below was sequenced from the same sample in a study of T cell responses to AZD1222 COVID-19 vaccine. Profiled with immunoSEQ multiplex PCR; TCRdb holds only in-frame clones, not every one. The data show roughly 150,000 clones, with around 85% seen just once and around 1% held by the top ten. Source: peripheral blood, taken 28 days after the second AZD1222 dose. Every receptor here comes from an adult who received the AZD1222 COVID-19 vaccine.

The genes are TRBV5-5 and TRBJ1-6; the D is unclear. The CDR3 sequence is 14 residues long. CDR1 SGHKS and CDR2 YYEKEE come from the germline V gene (reference sequence). V shed 0 bases and J shed 9 bases, with 10 bases lying between them. CDR3 in amino acids: CASSLEGSGSPLHF. The CDR3 DNA is TGTGCCAGCAGCTTGGAGGGCTCCGGTTCACCCCTCCACTTT.

This clone showed up just once. The genes are TRBV5-5 and TRBJ1-1; maybe TRBD1 (6 bases). The CDR3 is made up of 14 amino acids. V gave up 4 bases and J gave up 1 base, with 11 bases separating them. Germline V gives CDR1 SGHKS, CDR2 YYEKEE (reference sequence). CDR3 sequence: CASSLDSWNTEAFF. In nucleotides, the CDR3 is TGTGCCAGCAGCCTGGACAGTTGGAACACTGAAGCTTTCTTT.

The V gene is TRBV19, the J gene TRBJ2-3; D gene uncertain. CDR3 length: 13 amino acids. The V end was cut by 3 bases, the J end by 1 base, with 5 bases between. Per germline, CDR1 LNHDA and CDR2 SQIVND (reference sequence). This CDR3 reads CASSIGRTDTQYF. For the CDR3, the DNA is TGTGCCAGTAGTATCGGCCGCACAGATACGCAGTATTTT.

This sequence joins TRBV7-9 and TRBJ1-1, with D perhaps TRBD1 (6 bases). The length of the CDR3 is 14 residues. Trimming removed 8 bases from V and 3 bases from J, with 16 bases in between. Germline assignment: CDR1 SEHNR and CDR2 FQNEAQ (reference sequence). CDR3: CASATGGWYTEAFF. CDR3 nucleotide sequence: TGTGCCAGCGCCACGGGGGGCTGGTACACTGAAGCTTTCTTT.

The chain has TRBV5-1 and TRBJ2-2, with TRBD2 identical over 8 bases. Germline V CDR1 and CDR2: SGHRS, YFSETQ. The CDR3 sequence is 15 residues long. V was pared by 4 bases and J by 5 bases, with 7 bases of the junction left unmatched. The CDR3 nucleotides are TGCGCCAGCAGCCACGGACTAGCCGGGACCGGGGAGCTGTTTTTT. Amino acids: CASSHGLAGTGELFF.

The rearrangement uses TRBV12-3 or TRBV12-4 and TRBJ1-5; D remains unclear. Trimming took 3 bases from V and 7 from J, leaving 7 bases between them. The CDR3 totals 12 residues. DNA for the CDR3: TGTGCCAGCAGTTTGTTGGCCCAGCCCCAGCATTTT. Translating gives CASSLLAQPQHF.

The chain uses TRBV20-1 and TRBJ2-7; TRBD2 might be the D (5 bases). Deletions cut 6 bases from V and 6 bases from J, with 9 bases between. This CDR3 region has 10 residues. Germline assignment: CDR1 DFQATT and CDR2 SNEGSKA (reference sequence). The CDR3 loop is CSALGVEQYF. The CDR3 region has the DNA TGCAGTGCCCTCGGGGTCGAGCAGTACTTC.

The chain has TRBV11-2 and TRBJ2-7; no clear D gene. The CDR3 sequence is 11 residues long. Trimming stripped 8 bases from V and 0 bases from J, with 5 bases between. Germline lookup yields CDR1 SGHAT and CDR2 FQNNGV. CDR3 loop: CASSGSYEQYF. CDR3 sequence (DNA): TGTGCCAGCTCGGGCTCCTACGAGCAGTACTTC.

The V call is TRBV29-1, the J call TRBJ2-2; weak D call: TRBD2 (6 bases). This CDR3 comprises 17 residues. Germline V gives CDR1 SQVTM, CDR2 ANQGSEA. V shed 6 bases and J shed 4 bases, with 24 bases lying between them. CDR3 in DNA: TGCAGCGTCGCTGCCACAGATCGCGTGGGGGGCACCGGGGAGCTGTTTTTT. It codes for CSVAATDRVGGTGELFF.

This sequence joins TRBV15 and TRBJ2-2; 7 bases are a match to TRBD1. Germline assignment: CDR1 LNHNV and CDR2 YYDKDF (reference sequence). The CDR3 spans 14 residues. J gave up 8 bases and V 4 bases, and 7 bases lay outside the gene matches. CDR3 nucleotides: TGTGCCACCAGCACCGAGACAGGGTTAGGGGAGCTGTTTTTT. This encodes CATSTETGLGELFF. The variable domain in full, with the rest retrieved from reference TRBV15 and TRBJ2-2, is DAMVIQNPRYQVTQFGKPVTLSCSQTLNHNVMYWYQQKSSQAPKLLFHYYDKDFNNEADTPDNFQSRRPNTSFCFLDIRSPGLGDTAMYLCATSTETGLGELFFGEGSRLTVL.